A single T cell receptor (beta chain) is shown here with its context. Its antigen remains unidentified. The V gene's germline CDR1 is LGHDT and CDR2 YNNKEL (reference sequence). The CDR3 runs to 13 residues. V lost 1 base and J 10 bases, leaving 13 bases between the germline ends. This specimen belongs to a study of T cell repertoires in cytomegalovirus infection. On the study more broadly: Newly reported HLA-C-restricted and thoroughly characterized HLA-B-restricted CMV epitopes were employed.

Findings and limits, study-wide: HLA-C-restricted CMV-specific TCR beta clonotypes prevailed in the ex vivo response.

TCRdb independently ran MiXCR on the reads; one entry per CDR3 protein. The sample yields about 340,000 distinct CDR3 sequences, 29% seen once. The receptor was derived from a human donor in good health (CMV status not recorded). Some clones in this sample may be carry-over from other donors' samples. The material sequenced was cultured PBMCs, taken from culture after CMV antigen stimulation. This chain connects TRBV3-1 to TRBJ1-1; no clear D gene. In DNA, the CDR3 is TGTGCCAGCAGCCAAGTCAGTCAGACGGGAGCTTTCTTT. Amino acids: CASSQVSQTGAFF.